The 16 T cell receptor beta chains presented below share a single source sample, sequenced in a study of CD8 T cells in Susac syndrome. An amount of RNA that ranged from roughly 0.5 to 1 ug was reverse transcribed with random hexamers. A single record per CDR3 protein comes from TCRdb applying MiXCR to the immunoSEQ multiplex PCR reads. This table holds about 130,000 distinct CDR3 sequences, around 94% found once. The sequencing sample was made of CD8+ T cells from PBMCs. The receptors stem from a human donor with Susac syndrome.

V is TRBV12-3 or TRBV12-4 and J is TRBJ1-5; no definite D call. Trimming removed 5 bases at V and 9 bases at J, with 14 bases between. The CDR3 sequence is 13 residues long. Here the CDR3 DNA reads TGTGCCAGCAGTCCCGACGGTAACGGGCCCCAGCATTTT. This sequence encodes CASSPDGNGPQHF.

This sequence joins TRBV7-9 and TRBJ1-2; D call uncertain. The CDR3 has 13 residues. With 5 bases removed from V and 5 bases from J, the gap between germline ends came to 12 bases. Per the germline V gene, CDR1 is SEHNR and CDR2 is FQNEAQ (reference sequence). The CDR3, as DNA: TGTGCCAGCAGCCCACCGTCTATATATGGCTACACCTTC. Its protein product is CASSPPSIYGYTF.

The chain links TRBV12-3 or TRBV12-4 to TRBJ2-7; 7 nucleotides match TRBD1. The CDR3 spans 12 residues. V lost 5 bases to trimming and J lost 6 bases; unmatched junction nucleotides: 4. This CDR3 reads CASSTTGAEQYF. CDR3 coding DNA: TGTGCCAGCAGTACTACAGGGGCCGAGCAGTACTTC.

V is TRBV6-6 and J is TRBJ1-5; 10 bases are a match to TRBD1. CDR3 length: 14 amino acids. Looked up from germline, CDR1 is MNHNY and CDR2 is SVGAGI (reference sequence). The V gene end was trimmed by 4 bases and the J gene end by 6 bases; junction bases not matched to a gene: 3. CDR3 region: CASSWTGGPQPQHF. The CDR3 DNA reads TGTGCCAGCAGTTGGACAGGGGGTCCTCAGCCCCAGCATTTT.

V usage is TRBV28 and J usage is TRBJ2-1; D not certain. This CDR3 has 13 residues. The ends were cut back, 4 bases at V and 5 bases at J, with 9 bases in the middle. Looked up from germline, CDR1 is MDHEN and CDR2 is SYDVKM. The CDR3 is CASSYRLNNEQFF. CDR3 in DNA: TGTGCCAGCAGTTACCGCCTTAACAATGAGCAGTTCTTC.

This chain connects TRBV12-3 or TRBV12-4 to TRBJ2-1; D unclear. Between the trimmed V and J ends, which lost 3 bases and 6 bases, there was a span of 9 bases. This CDR3 region has 13 residues. In nucleotides, the CDR3 is TGTGCCAGCAGTTTGCCAGCAGTCAATGAGCAGTTCTTC. This sequence encodes CASSLPAVNEQFF.

The chain uses TRBV28 and TRBJ1-6; weak D call: TRBD1 (6 bases). Germline V lookup: CDR1 MDHEN, CDR2 SYDVKM. The CDR3 loop spans 14 amino acids. V was pared by 5 bases and J by 10 bases, with 15 bases between. The CDR3, as DNA: TGTGCCAGCAGTCTACCGACAGGAGACTCACCCCTCCACTTT. This sequence encodes CASSLPTGDSPLHF.

The chain employs TRBV9 and TRBJ2-5; possibly TRBD1 for D (6 bases). V was shortened by 2 bases and J by 1 base, with 12 bases between the two germline ends. This CDR3 contains 15 residues. CDR1 and CDR2 from the germline V gene are SGDLS and YYNGEE. The CDR3 DNA is TGTGCCAGCAGCGTCCTGACAGGACTCCAAGAGACCCAGTACTTC. It encodes CASSVLTGLQETQYF.

The chain carries TRBV13 and TRBJ2-6; 7 bases map to TRBD2. The CDR3 is 17 amino acids. V shed 3 bases and J 0 bases; nucleotides not matched to a gene: 5. Germline V gene data show CDR1 as PRHDT and CDR2 as FYEKMQ (reference sequence). CDR3 DNA: TGTGCCAGCAGCTTGGGGCGCGGGAGCTCTGGGGCCAACGTCCTGACTTTC. As protein: CASSLGRGSSGANVLTF.

This clonotype was counted between two and nine times. This chain joins TRBV12-3 or TRBV12-4 and TRBJ1-2; D gene ambiguous. CDR3 length: 12 residues. V lost 1 base and J 4 bases, leaving 4 bases between the germline ends. The CDR3 DNA reads TGTGCCAGCAGTTTAGACAGCTATGGCTACACCTTC. This sequence encodes CASSLDSYGYTF.

The chain carries TRBV12-3 or TRBV12-4 and TRBJ1-4; TRBD1 aligns across 7 bases. The CDR3 runs 18 residues. The junction had 12 bases not matched to a gene; V was cut back by 5 bases and J by 0 bases. The CDR3 is CASSDRDSGETTNEKLFF. The CDR3 DNA reads TGTGCCAGCAGTGACCGGGACAGTGGGGAGACAACTAATGAAAAACTGTTTTTT.

This sequence joins TRBV13 and TRBJ2-1, with D unclear. The CDR3 spans 12 residues. CDR1 and CDR2 from the germline V gene are PRHDT and FYEKMQ (reference sequence). V shed 5 bases and J shed 10 bases, with 12 bases lying between them. CDR3 sequence: CASSPRPGEQFF. The CDR3 DNA follows: TGTGCCAGCAGCCCCAGACCCGGGGAGCAGTTCTTC.

The chain combines TRBV4-3 with TRBJ2-1; TRBD2 agrees at 8 bases. The CDR3 runs to 17 residues. The germline gives CDR1 LGHNA, CDR2 YSLEER. Trimming at V came to 1 base and at J to 4 bases, leaving 9 bases not matched to a gene. CDR3 nucleotide sequence: TGCGCCAGCAGCCAAGGATTTCCGGGAGGGGCGTACAATGAGCAGTTCTTC. It codes for CASSQGFPGGAYNEQFF.

V gene TRBV28 combines with J gene TRBJ1-6; maybe TRBD1 (6 bases). CDR1 is MDHEN, CDR2 SYDVKM, per germline. The CDR3 is 16 residues long. V shed 3 bases and J shed 5 bases, with 14 bases lying between them. CDR3 sequence: CASSFAATGNNSPLHF. The DNA for the CDR3 is TGTGCCAGCAGTTTCGCGGCCACAGGGAATAATTCACCCCTCCACTTT.

The gene calls are TRBV4-3 and TRBJ1-1; weak D call: TRBD1 (5 bases). Germline V CDR1 and CDR2: LGHNA, YSLEER. The CDR3 loop spans 17 amino acids. V was cut by 0 bases and J by 2 bases, with 16 bases left in between. In DNA form, the CDR3 reads TGCGCCAGCAGCCAAGATTACGAACAGGACATCAACACTGAAGCTTTCTTT. It yields the protein CASSQDYEQDINTEAFF.

The chain combines TRBV7-9 with TRBJ2-3, with D possibly being TRBD1 (6 bases). Looked up from germline, CDR1 is SEHNR and CDR2 is FQNEAQ (reference sequence). The CDR3 contains 12 residues. V lost 5 bases, J lost 12 bases, and 15 bases lay in between. CDR3 nucleotide sequence: TGTGCCAGCAGCGATCAGACAGGAACACAGTATTTT. Encoded protein: CASSDQTGTQYF. Using reference TRBV7-9 and TRBJ2-3 for the parts outside the CDR3, the full variable domain is DTGVSQNPRHKITKRGQNVTFRCDPISEHNRLYWYRQTLGQGPEFLTYFQNEAQLEKSRLLSDRFSAERPKGSFSTLEIQRTEQGDSAMYLCASSDQTGTQYFGPGTRLTVL.